These 25 T cell receptor beta chains were sequenced from one sample in a study of blood T cell dynamics during melanoma immunotherapy. Time point reported: week 3, after first cycle of checkpoint inhibitor. Using immunoSEQ multiplex PCR, the repertoire was profiled, and TCRdb retains in-frame clones only, with some absent. The sample has 4,300 or so clones; around 78% are singletons. The source material was blood, sampled from a patient treated with checkpoint blockade. All receptors derive from a human donor with melanoma.

A single count supports this clone. This rearrangement joins TRBV7-9 to TRBJ2-1; tentative D call: TRBD2 (5 bases). CDR3 size: 15 residues. V shed 2 bases and J shed 7 bases, with 15 bases lying between them. CDR1 is SEHNR and CDR2 is FQNEAQ in the germline V gene (reference sequence). CDR3 sequence (DNA): TGTGCCAGCAGCTTACCAGGCGGGCCTTGGAATGAGCAGTTCTTC. This codes for CASSLPGGPWNEQFF.

The rearrangement joins TRBV6-1 to TRBJ1-2, with TRBD1 matching 8 bases. Germline-derived CDR1 and CDR2 are MNHNS and SASEGT. The CDR3 is 15 amino acids. J was trimmed by 5 bases and V by 2 bases; bases with no gene match: 7. The CDR3 here is CASSEQGARWYGYTF. CDR3 nucleotide sequence: TGTGCCAGCAGTGAACAGGGGGCGAGGTGGTATGGCTACACCTTC.

The DNA for the CDR3 is TGTGCCAGCAGCCAAGAAGGGACAGGGGGCTATACTGAAGCTTTCTTT. It codes for CASSQEGTGGYTEAFF. The chain links TRBV4-2 to TRBJ1-1, with 12 nucleotides matching TRBD1. V shed 0 bases and J 5 bases; nucleotides not matched to a gene: 4. The CDR3 extends over 16 amino acids. The germline V gene has CDR1 LGHNA and CDR2 YNFKEQ.

CDR3 amino acids: CASSSRNRATDTQYF. The CDR3 DNA is TGTGCCAGCAGTTCGAGAAACAGGGCGACAGATACGCAGTATTTT. This chain uses TRBV6-5 with TRBJ2-3; D possibly corresponds to TRBD1 (6 bases). The CDR3 is 15 amino acids. The germline V gene encodes CDR1 MNHEY and CDR2 SVGAGI. Trimming stripped 4 bases from V and 3 bases from J, with 14 bases between.

This chain links TRBV2 with TRBJ2-5; D gene uncertain. The CDR3 runs 11 residues. Between the trimmed V and J ends, which lost 8 bases and 2 bases, there was a span of 6 bases. The germline CDR1 and CDR2 sequences are SNHLY and FYNNEI. CDR3 in amino acids: CASRRQETQYF. The CDR3 DNA follows: TGTGCCAGCCGTCGACAAGAGACCCAGTACTTC.

The chain couples TRBV5-1 to TRBJ1-5, with D possibly TRBD1 on 5 matching bases. The CDR3 runs to 13 residues. V lost 0 bases and J 14 bases, leaving 15 bases between the germline ends. Germline CDR1 and CDR2: SGHRS and YFSETQ. Written as DNA, the CDR3 is TGCGCCAGCAGCTTGGAATGGGACGGGCACAAGCATTTT. Its translation: CASSLEWDGHKHF. The full variable domain, its missing parts supplied by reference TRBV5-1 and TRBJ1-5, is KAGVTQTPRYLIKTRGQQVTLSCSPISGHRSVSWYQQTPGQGLQFLFEYFSETQRNKGNFPGRFSGRQFSNSRSEMNVSTLELGDSALYLCASSLEWDGHKHFGDGTRLSIL.

The gene calls are TRBV7-7 and TRBJ2-5; D possibly corresponds to TRBD1 (6 bases). The germline V and J ends were trimmed by 4 bases and 5 bases, with 14 bases remaining between them. Germline assignment: CDR1 SSHAT and CDR2 FNYEAQ (reference sequence). The CDR3 is 14 amino acids. CDR3 DNA: TGTGCCAGCAGCTCAGCTGGGGGCGTCGAGACCCAGTACTTC. Translating gives CASSSAGGVETQYF.

V gene TRBV7-8 combines with J gene TRBJ1-5; maybe TRBD1 (6 bases). Per germline, CDR1 SGHVS and CDR2 FQNEAQ. CDR3 length: 14 residues. V lost 5 bases and J lost 3, with 11 bases in between. The DNA for the CDR3 is TGTGCCAGCAGCCAGGACAGCGTCAATCAGCCCCAGCATTTT. Translating it yields CASSQDSVNQPQHF.

This chain uses TRBV5-1 with TRBJ1-1; no firm D call. V was shortened by 7 bases and J by 1 base, with 8 bases between the two germline ends. The CDR3 spans 12 residues. CDR1 and CDR2 (germline): SGHRS, YFSETQ. DNA of the CDR3: TGCGCCAGCGGCCCAGGGAACACTGAAGCTTTCTTT. Amino acids: CASGPGNTEAFF.

The CDR3 sequence: CASSLDFQPYEQYF. CDR3 DNA: TGTGCCAGCAGCTTAGACTTCCAGCCCTACGAGCAGTACTTC. The genes are TRBV7-2 and TRBJ2-7; D unclear. Looked up from germline, CDR1 is SGHTA and CDR2 is FQGNSA. V dropped 1 base and J dropped 2 bases, with 9 bases sitting between them. The CDR3 contains 14 residues.

This chain connects TRBV2 to TRBJ1-2; the D is unclear. The germline V gene has CDR1 SNHLY and CDR2 FYNNEI. The CDR3 has 14 amino acids. With 1 base removed from V and 4 bases from J, the gap between germline ends came to 10 bases. The CDR3 protein is CASSEGGPLYGYTF. The CDR3 DNA sequence: TGTGCCAGCAGTGAAGGAGGGCCCCTCTATGGCTACACCTTC.

To note about this clone: The limits of the CDR3 on the DNA are not certain, so only TCRdb's listed CDR3 is given. This rearrangement joins TRBV7-9 to TRBJ2-2; no DNA check was done on the table's D call, TRBD2. The CDR3 contains 16 residues when both ends are counted. Germline loops: CDR1 SEHNR, CDR2 FQNEAQ (reference sequence). This CDR3 reads CASSFSGSLRAGELFF.

The V and J genes are TRBV7-9 and TRBJ1-4; tentatively, D is TRBD1 (6 bases). The germline V gene encodes CDR1 SEHNR and CDR2 FQNEAQ (reference sequence). The length of the CDR3 is 14 residues. Trimming cost V 5 bases and J 7 bases, with 14 bases left between them. The CDR3 spells CASSLRTDSEKLFF. The CDR3 DNA reads as TGTGCCAGCAGCCTGAGGACAGACTCTGAAAAACTGTTTTTT. Complete variable domain (other parts from reference TRBV7-9 and TRBJ1-4): DTGVSQNPRHKITKRGQNVTFRCDPISEHNRLYWYRQTLGQGPEFLTYFQNEAQLEKSRLLSDRFSAERPKGSFSTLEIQRTEQGDSAMYLCASSLRTDSEKLFFGSGTQLSVL.

This clone appeared a single time. This chain connects TRBV5-1 to TRBJ1-2; D not resolved. CDR3 length: 13 residues. Germline V CDR1 and CDR2: SGHRS, YFSETQ. V dropped 0 bases and J dropped 1 base, with 4 bases sitting between them. CDR3 in DNA: TGCGCCAGCAGCTTGGGCAGTAACTATGGCTACACCTTC. It encodes CASSLGSNYGYTF.

Only one count was recorded for this clone. This rearrangement joins TRBV5-8 to TRBJ2-3, with a weak D call TRBD1 (7 bases). This CDR3 spans 17 amino acids. V shed 3 bases and J shed 8 bases, with 25 bases lying between them. The germline V gene encodes CDR1 SGHTS and CDR2 YDEGEE. CDR3 amino acids: CASSSGGWTGGTGTQYF. The CDR3 coding sequence is TGTGCCAGCAGCTCCGGAGGTTGGACAGGCGGGACGGGTACGCAGTATTTT.

V usage is TRBV18 and J usage is TRBJ2-3, with 7 bases lining up with TRBD1. V lost 2 bases to trimming and J lost 3 bases; unmatched junction nucleotides: 2. The length of the CDR3 is 14 residues. The germline V gene has CDR1 KGHSH and CDR2 LQKENI. DNA for the CDR3: TGTGCCAGCTCACCAGCGACAGGGACAGATACGCAGTATTTT. Translated, it gives CASSPATGTDTQYF.

The chain recombines TRBV11-3 with TRBJ1-1; TRBD1 matches 8 bases. The length of the CDR3 is 15 residues. The germline V gene has CDR1 SGHNT and CDR2 YENEEA. V trimming: 5 bases; J trimming: 5 bases; junction bases outside the gene matches: 10. CDR3: CASSAITQGGTEAFF. CDR3 nucleotide sequence: TGTGCCAGCAGCGCAATTACACAGGGGGGTACTGAAGCTTTCTTT.

The V call is TRBV6-5, the J call TRBJ1-1, with D possibly being TRBD1 (5 bases). CDR1 is MNHEY and CDR2 is SVGAGI in the germline V gene. V was clipped by 6 bases and J by 5 bases, with 16 bases between them. This CDR3 has 14 residues. CDR3 DNA sequence: TGTGCCAGCAGCCGGGGGAGGTCTGGGACTGAAGCTTTCTTT. Amino acid sequence: CASSRGRSGTEAFF.

The V gene is TRBV10-1, the J gene TRBJ1-2; a possible D gene is TRBD1 (6 bases). The V gene's germline CDR1 is WNHNN and CDR2 SYGVQD (reference sequence). The CDR3 is made up of 12 amino acids. The ends were cut back, 4 bases at V and 3 bases at J, with 6 bases in the middle. The CDR3 spells CASSAGDYGYTF. CDR3 coding DNA: TGCGCCAGCAGTGCAGGGGACTATGGCTACACCTTC.

This clone was seen only a few times. V usage is TRBV5-1 and J usage is TRBJ2-5; 9 bases agree with TRBD1. This CDR3 contains 13 residues. V lost 5 bases to trimming and J lost 4 bases; unmatched junction nucleotides: 3. Germline CDR1 reads SGHRS; CDR2 reads YFSETQ. CDR3 DNA: TGCGCCAGCAGGTGGACAGGGGCAGAGACCCAGTACTTC. Translating gives CASRWTGAETQYF.

This clone qualifies as medium-sized. The rearrangement joins TRBV6-1 to TRBJ1-2; D uncertain. Trimming took off 3 bases at V and 6 bases at J, with 20 bases between the two ends. CDR1 MNHNS and CDR2 SASEGT come from the germline V gene. The length of the CDR3 is 16 residues. The CDR3 loop is CASSERVANPSDGYTF. For the CDR3, the DNA is TGTGCCAGCAGTGAGAGGGTCGCGAATCCCTCAGATGGCTACACCTTC.

V is TRBV5-5 and J is TRBJ2-3; D ambiguous. The CDR3 runs 15 residues. Trimming took off 0 bases at V and 4 bases at J, with 12 bases between the two ends. Germline V CDR1 and CDR2: SGHKS, YYEKEE (reference sequence). CDR3 region: CASSLASFLPDTQYF. CDR3 sequence (DNA): TGTGCCAGCAGCTTGGCTTCATTTCTCCCAGATACGCAGTATTTT.

The V and J genes are TRBV11-3 and TRBJ2-5; 11 bases are shared with TRBD2. With V trimmed by 3 bases and J by 5 bases, 11 bases remained unmatched. CDR3 length equals 17 residues. Per the germline V gene, CDR1 is SGHNT and CDR2 is YENEEA. The DNA of the CDR3 is TGTGCCAGCAGCTTGGACTATAGCGGGGGGGCTCGGGAGACCCAGTACTTC. As protein: CASSLDYSGGARETQYF.

This clone was found once. The rearrangement joins TRBV5-6 to TRBJ1-1, with 7 bases fitting TRBD1. The CDR3 covers 15 residues. The V gene's germline CDR1 is SGHDT and CDR2 YYEEEE. The J segment lost 6 bases and the V segment lost 0 bases, leaving 8 bases of the junction unmatched. DNA of the CDR3: TGTGCCAGCAGCTTGGTAGGGGGCGGTCTGGCTGAAGCTTTCTTT. Translating it yields CASSLVGGGLAEAFF.

This clone was counted a single time. The junction departs from the called germline gene at one end, perhaps through a read error. This chain connects TRBV7-2 to TRBJ1-1; no reliable D call. The CDR3 has 13 residues. Germline CDR1 SGHTA, CDR2 FQGNSA. CDR3 protein: CASSLGGGTGAFF. For the CDR3, the DNA is TGTGCCAGCAGCTTAGGGGGTGGTACTGGAGCTTTCTTT. Variable domain in full (rest from reference TRBV7-2 and TRBJ1-1): GAGVSQSPSNKVTEKGKDVELRCDPISGHTALYWYRQSLGQGLEFLIYFQGNSAPDKSGLPSDRFSAERTGGSVSTLTIQRTQQEDSAVYLCASSLGGGTGAFFGQGTRLTVV.